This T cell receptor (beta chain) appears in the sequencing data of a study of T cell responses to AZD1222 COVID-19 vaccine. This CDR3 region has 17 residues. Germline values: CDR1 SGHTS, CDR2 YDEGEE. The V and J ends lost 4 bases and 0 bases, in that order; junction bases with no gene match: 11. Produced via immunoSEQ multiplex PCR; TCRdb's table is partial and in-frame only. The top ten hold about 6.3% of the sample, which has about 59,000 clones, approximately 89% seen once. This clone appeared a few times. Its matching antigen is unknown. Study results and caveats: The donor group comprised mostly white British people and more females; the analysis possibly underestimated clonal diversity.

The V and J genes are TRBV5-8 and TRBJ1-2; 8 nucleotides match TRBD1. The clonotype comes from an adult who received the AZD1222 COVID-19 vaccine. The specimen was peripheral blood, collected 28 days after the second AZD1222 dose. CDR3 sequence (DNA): TGTGCCAGCAGCCGTCGGGCAGGGGGCCGGGCTAACTATGGCTACACCTTC. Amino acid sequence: CASSRRAGGRANYGYTF.